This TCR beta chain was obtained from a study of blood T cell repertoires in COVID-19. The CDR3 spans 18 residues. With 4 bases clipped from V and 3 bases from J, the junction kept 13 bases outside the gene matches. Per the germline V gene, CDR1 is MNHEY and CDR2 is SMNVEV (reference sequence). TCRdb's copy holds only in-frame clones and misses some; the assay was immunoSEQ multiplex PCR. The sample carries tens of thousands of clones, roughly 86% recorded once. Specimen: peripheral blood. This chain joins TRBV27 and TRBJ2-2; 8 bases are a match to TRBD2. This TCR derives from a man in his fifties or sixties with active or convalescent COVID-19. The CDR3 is CASSSQLRAGVDTGELFF. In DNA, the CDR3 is TGTGCCAGCAGTTCCCAACTCCGAGCGGGGGTGGACACCGGGGAGCTGTTTTTT.